This T cell receptor beta chain was found in a study of blood T cell repertoires in COVID-19. Study-level information: Some COVID-19 samples were acute and others convalescent; all came from the United States, Italy and Spain. In each case, the material was cDNA or gDNA derived from T cells, B-cell-depleted T cells, or PBMCs.

Sequencing used immunoSEQ multiplex PCR; TCRdb keeps in-frame clones, though not all of them. This sample carries around 300,000 clones, around four fifths of them seen once, and the ten largest clones take around 4.1%. J lost 1 base, V lost 3 bases, and 2 bases had no gene match. Germline V gene sequence: CDR1 SGHAT, CDR2 FQNNGV. The CDR3 has 16 residues. The sequencing sample was made of peripheral blood. The receptor was derived from a woman in her forties or fifties with active or convalescent COVID-19. J is TRBJ2-2 and V is TRBV11-2, with TRBD2 identical over 10 bases. The CDR3, as DNA: TGTGCCAGCAGCTTCAGACTAGCGGGGAACACCGGGGAGCTGTTTTTT. It codes for CASSFRLAGNTGELFF.